This record covers a single T cell receptor beta chain. This clonotype was recorded many times. Its antigen is still unknown. No base-level quality is on record; no much larger clone is a single base apart. The reads were generated on an Illumina NovaSeq 6000. TCR cDNA was synthesized by 5'RACE template switching, through which a universal primer site and unique molecular identifiers were introduced. Priming of cDNA synthesis was performed from both the TCR alpha and TCR beta constant segments. Libraries were amplified in two PCR steps, with sample barcodes and sequencing adapters added in the second step. Sequencing of libraries was done on Illumina HiSeq 2500 (2x100 bp) or NovaSeq (2x150 bp). The authors processed their data as follows. Demultiplexing of reads and collapsing into UMI consensus sequences were performed with MIGEC, and V(D)J alignment was carried out with MiXCR. Using edgeR on replicate PBMC samples, clonotypes were called vaccine-responding if FDR was below 0.01 and the log2 fold change was above 5 up to day 15. Each bulk clonotype received a CD4 or CD8 identity based on whether the sequenced CD4 or CD8 repertoire contained that clonotype at higher abundance. The public reads were reprocessed in TCRdb via fastp at Q25 and MiXCR, keeping in-frame beta chains. Each record represents a unique CDR3 protein, reported with the most common genes and DNA among its rows. None of the V and J calls come from the authors' own analysis; TCRdb made them. This sample comprises 300,000 to 350,000 distinct CDR3 sequences, roughly 4% of them detected only once. Around 24% of the sample is held by the ten biggest clonotypes.

These data originate in a study of T cells after yellow fever vaccination (dated by TCRdb to about 2019). About the full investigation: Libraries from fractions with low cell numbers were prepared with the SMART-Seq v4 Ultra Low Input RNA kit. To follow T-cell clones before and after both primary and booster YFV17D yellow fever vaccination, bulk TCR alpha and beta repertoires underwent longitudinal sequencing. The cohort comprised two healthy male donors, one aged 18 to 29 and one aged 30 to 40 years. Blood samples were taken at several timepoints before and after primary and secondary immunization, and bulk PBMC replicates and cell subsets were isolated.

The treatment or condition tag for this specimen amounts to: live attenuated yellow fever vaccine strain. At every blood-draw timepoint, two biological replicates of bulk PBMCs were collected. PBMCs were isolated from peripheral blood using a standard Ficoll-Paque protocol. RNA was extracted with TriZol from bulk PBMCs, CD4 and CD8 fractions, and dextramer-positive and dextramer-negative fractions. The CDR3 sequence holds 19 residues, the cysteine and phenylalanine included. CDR3 DNA is the only sequence kept; it has 57 bases, read in frame from the first base. The germline V and J ends show losses of 1 base and 5 bases respectively, and no gene match explains 15 bases of the junction. According to the germline V gene, CDR1 reads LGHNA and CDR2 reads YNFKEQ. What the authors observed across the whole study: A small fraction of clonotypes showed up in both the CD4 and CD8 compartments, probably as a result of convergent recombination. Compared with the primary T-cell response, the secondary T-cell response was faster but weaker, reaching its peak on day 5 rather than on day 15. Most clones expanded after primary vaccination were re-detected after the booster (just under 97% of CD4 and 80% to 90% of CD8), suggesting broad memory maintenance. FACS-sorted repertoires could contain abundant contaminating clonotypes from the bulk population, so computational filtering was required. Only two donors were included in the study, so the extent to which the findings can be generalized is limited.

The rearranged segments are TRBV4-2 and TRBJ2-5, with 11 bases matching TRBD2. This specimen consisted of PBMCs, obtained 5 days after the yellow fever booster vaccination. The TCR sequence derives from a man aged 18 to 30 who received the YFV17D yellow fever vaccine. The CDR3 is CASSQGRGIAGGMEETQYF. The DNA sequence is given as TGTGCCAGCAGCCAAGGCAGAGGGATAGCGGGGGGGATGGAGGAGACCCAGTACTTC.